The TCR beta chain described here comes from a study of technical replicates of blood from several donors. Generated by immunoSEQ multiplex PCR, the TCRdb table keeps only in-frame clones and is missing some. The profile shows tens of thousands of clones, 93% of them singletons. V was trimmed by 2 bases and J by 6 bases, leaving 11 bases between them. The CDR3 is 14 amino acids. In germline, CDR1 is SGHDT, CDR2 YYEEEE. Material for sequencing was T cells isolated from PBMCs. The chain links TRBV5-6 to TRBJ2-2; D perhaps matches TRBD1 (5 bases). The receptor comes from a human donor in good health. The CDR3 DNA sequence: TGTGCCAGCAGCTTTAATCGCAGGGCCGGGGAGCTGTTTTTT. It translates to CASSFNRRAGELFF.